One and the same sample provided the 27 T cell receptor beta chains below, sequenced in a study of response to subunit inactivated influenza vaccine. Each CDR3 protein is one row after TCRdb ran MiXCR on the RT-PCR reads. The table includes roughly 550,000 distinct CDR3 sequences, around a quarter detected once. The same specimen was also included in a second study, on T cells expressing NK-cell markers. That work adds: UMIs accompanied the 5'RACE template switching by which TCR beta cDNA was made.

Here the sequenced sample was CD4+ T cells sorted from PBMCs, taken about 11 days after vaccination. The receptor set was obtained from a man aged 45-65 years who received an inactivated influenza vaccine.

This clonotype was seen more than once but under ten times. V gene TRBV5-1 combines with J gene TRBJ2-5; 7 bases agree with TRBD1. CDR1 and CDR2 (germline): SGHRS, YFSETQ. The CDR3 totals 14 residues. The V segment lost 4 bases and the J segment 5 bases; nucleotides outside the gene matches: 8. The CDR3 spells CASSAQRQGETQYF. The CDR3 bases are TGCGCCAGCAGCGCCCAACGACAGGGTGAGACCCAGTACTTC.

This sequence joins TRBV10-3 and TRBJ2-7; D uncertain. Trimming took 0 bases from V and 4 from J, leaving 10 bases between them. Germline CDR1 reads ENHRY; CDR2 reads SYGVKD. The CDR3 spans 14 residues. The CDR3 spells CAISESFTEYEQYF. The CDR3 coding sequence is TGTGCCATCAGTGAGTCATTTACAGAATACGAGCAGTACTTC.

This chain links TRBV7-2 with TRBJ1-1; TRBD1 is a possible D gene (6 bases). With 5 bases removed from V and 4 bases from J, the gap between germline ends came to 17 bases. There are 15 residues in the CDR3. In germline, CDR1 is SGHTA, CDR2 FQGNSA. CDR3 loop: CASSPRGRGRTEAFF. CDR3 nucleotide sequence: TGTGCCAGCAGCCCTAGGGGCCGGGGGCGCACTGAAGCTTTCTTT.

This clonotype showed up just a few times. The chain links TRBV20-1 to TRBJ2-3; 10 nucleotides match TRBD2. Germline assignment: CDR1 DFQATT and CDR2 SNEGSKA (reference sequence). Trimming cost V 5 bases and J 7 bases; bases outside gene matches: 15. CDR3 length: 16 residues. CDR3 nucleotide sequence: TGCAGTGCTCCACGCCCTAGCGGGGGCCAGCGCAATACGCAGTATTTT. Its translation: CSAPRPSGGQRNTQYF.

This clonotype has just a few counts. The rearrangement joins TRBV12-3 or TRBV12-4 to TRBJ2-1; TRBD1 aligns across 7 bases. The length of the CDR3 is 15 residues. J lost 2 bases, V lost 3 bases, and 4 bases had no gene match. In DNA form, the CDR3 reads TGTGCCAGCAGTTTCAGGCAGGGGGCCTACAATGAGCAGTTCTTC. It yields the protein CASSFRQGAYNEQFF.

There are a few counts of this clonotype. The gene calls are TRBV10-3 and TRBJ1-4; D is possibly TRBD1 (5 bases). The ends were cut back, 8 bases at V and 8 bases at J, with 30 bases in the middle. CDR3 length: 18 residues. Looked up from germline, CDR1 is ENHRY and CDR2 is SYGVKD. CDR3 sequence reads: CAISSGITTGSGGEKLFF. Here the CDR3 DNA reads TGTGCCATCTCCTCCGGGATCACAACGGGATCCGGGGGGGAAAAACTGTTTTTT.

This clonotype came up a few times. V usage is TRBV20-1 and J usage is TRBJ2-7, with TRBD1 matching 11 bases. The CDR3 is 13 residues long. CDR1 is DFQATT, CDR2 SNEGSKA, per germline (reference sequence). J was trimmed by 5 bases and V by 4 bases; bases with no gene match: 4. This CDR3 reads CSATDRGRDEQYF. CDR3 sequence (DNA): TGCAGTGCTACGGACAGGGGGCGCGACGAGCAGTACTTC.

The rearrangement joins TRBV6-2 or TRBV6-3 to TRBJ2-1; the D gene is possibly TRBD2 (6 bases). The length of the CDR3 is 16 residues. Per germline, CDR1 MNHEY and CDR2 SVGEGT. The V gene lost 10 bases and the J gene lost 2 bases, with 21 bases spanning the gap. The CDR3 spells CATLFSGGVAYNEQFF. The CDR3, as DNA: TGTGCCACCCTATTTTCCGGGGGAGTCGCCTACAATGAGCAGTTCTTC.

CDR3 sequence (DNA): TGTGCCACCAGGGAGGGCGGCGGGAGGGGAAATGAGCAGTTCTTC. Translation: CATREGGGRGNEQFF. The V and J genes are TRBV15 and TRBJ2-1; TRBD2 matches 9 bases. J gave up 7 bases and V 6 bases, and 10 bases lay outside the gene matches. The CDR3 length is 15 residues. Germline V gene lookup returns CDR1 LNHNV and CDR2 YYDKDF (reference sequence).

The sample holds a few counts of this clonotype. This may be a read error: a much more frequent sequence differs by one nucleotide. The rearrangement joins TRBV20-1 to TRBJ2-7; possibly TRBD1 or TRBD2 for D (7 bases each). Trimming took 5 bases from V and 4 from J, leaving 24 bases between them. The V gene's germline CDR1 is DFQATT and CDR2 SNEGSKA (reference sequence). CDR3 length: 16 amino acids. This CDR3 is CSAQGGLAEDTYEQYF. The CDR3 bases are TGCAGTGCTCAGGGGGGGCTAGCGGAGGATACTTACGAGCAGTACTTC.

This rearrangement joins TRBV15 to TRBJ1-1, with 7 bases matching TRBD1. The CDR3 runs 18 residues. From germline, CDR1 is LNHNV and CDR2 YYDKDF (reference sequence). Trimming at V came to 0 bases and at J to 0 bases, leaving 10 bases not matched to a gene. DNA of the CDR3: TGTGCCACCAGCAGAGATCCCTCGACAGGGTCCTTGAACACTGAAGCTTTCTTT. Translated, it gives CATSRDPSTGSLNTEAFF.

This clonotype was detected ten times or more. The chain links TRBV6-6 to TRBJ2-7; 10 positions match TRBD1. CDR1 MNHNY and CDR2 SVGAGI come from the germline V gene (reference sequence). J gave up 3 bases and V 2 bases, and 13 bases lay outside the gene matches. This CDR3 is built from 18 residues. In DNA, the CDR3 is TGTGCCAGCAGTTACACCCCGATCGGACAGGGGGTGGGCTACGAGCAGTACTTC. This gives the protein CASSYTPIGQGVGYEQYF.

The chain links TRBV3-1 to TRBJ1-1, with 8 bases aligning to TRBD1. Germline values: CDR1 LGHDT, CDR2 YNNKEL (reference sequence). This CDR3 comprises 14 residues. The V and J ends lost 1 base and 4 bases, in that order; junction bases with no gene match: 2. The CDR3 nucleotides are TGTGCCAGCAGCCAAGGGACAGGGAGCACTGAAGCTTTCTTT. This gives the protein CASSQGTGSTEAFF. Combining the CDR3 with reference TRBV3-1 and TRBJ1-1 gives the whole variable domain DTAVSQTPKYLVTQMGNDKSIKCEQNLGHDTMYWYKQDSKKFLKIMFSYNNKELIINETVPNRFSPKSPDKAHLNLHINSLELGDSAVYFCASSQGTGSTEAFFGQGTRLTVV.

At least ten counts were recorded for this clonotype. The chain is built from TRBV5-6 and TRBJ2-5; a possible D gene is TRBD1 (6 bases). V was cut by 0 bases and J by 0 bases, with 15 bases left in between. CDR1 and CDR2 from the germline V gene are SGHDT and YYEEEE. This CDR3 comprises 17 residues. As DNA, the CDR3 is TGTGCCAGCAGCTTGGTCGGGTCAGGGGCCCACCAAGAGACCCAGTACTTC. Translation gives CASSLVGSGAHQETQYF. Full variable domain (remainder filled in from reference TRBV5-6 and TRBJ2-5): DAGVTQSPTHLIKTRGQQVTLRCSPKSGHDTVSWYQQALGQGPQFIFQYYEEEERQRGNFPDRFSGHQFPNYSSELNVNALLLGDSALYLCASSLVGSGAHQETQYFGPGTRLLVL.

This clonotype was detected only a few times. The chain employs TRBV4-3 and TRBJ2-5, with a possible D match to TRBD1 (6 bases). The CDR3 is 14 residues long. V dropped 4 bases and J dropped 5 bases, with 14 bases sitting between them. Germline V gives CDR1 LGHNA, CDR2 YSLEER. The CDR3 spells CASSLQGSGETQYF. For the CDR3, the DNA is TGCGCCAGCAGCCTACAGGGTTCTGGGGAGACCCAGTACTTC.

V is TRBV30 and J is TRBJ1-2; tentatively, D is TRBD1 (6 bases). Germline values: CDR1 GTSNPN, CDR2 SVGIG (reference sequence). This CDR3 contains 12 residues. Trimming cost V 2 bases and J 7 bases, with 11 bases left between them. CDR3 in amino acids: CAWSPKTGGYTF. In DNA, the CDR3 is TGTGCCTGGAGTCCAAAGACAGGTGGCTACACCTTC.

The chain is built from TRBV29-1 and TRBJ2-2; unclear D gene. CDR1 and CDR2 from the germline V gene are SQVTM and ANQGSEA. Trimming stripped 2 bases from V and 7 bases from J, with 11 bases between. This CDR3 region has 13 residues. The CDR3 coding sequence is TGCAGCGTTGAAAAGAGGAGTGACGGGGAGCTGTTTTTT. It is translated as CSVEKRSDGELFF.

The rearrangement uses TRBV28 and TRBJ2-1; TRBD2 matches at 11 bases. CDR3 length: 17 residues. V dropped 6 bases and J dropped 8; count of bases not matched to a gene: 15. The germline V gene encodes CDR1 MDHEN and CDR2 SYDVKM. CDR3 DNA sequence: TGTGCCAGCAGCGGGCGGGGACTAGCGGACAACTTTGATGAGCAGTTCTTC. This sequence encodes CASSGRGLADNFDEQFF.

This clonotype was picked up a small number of times. J is TRBJ1-1 and V is TRBV12-3 or TRBV12-4, with 11 bases lining up with TRBD1. The J segment lost 6 bases and the V segment lost 1 base, leaving 4 bases of the junction unmatched. The CDR3 runs 15 residues. CDR3 sequence reads: CASSLGTGGYAEAFF. In DNA, the CDR3 is TGTGCCAGCAGTTTAGGGACAGGGGGCTACGCTGAAGCTTTCTTT.

This chain uses TRBV2 with TRBJ2-3, with D perhaps matching TRBD1 (6 bases). The CDR3 covers 14 residues. Per germline, CDR1 SNHLY and CDR2 FYNNEI. V was shortened by 6 bases and J by 6 bases, with 16 bases between the two germline ends. Written as DNA, the CDR3 is TGTGCCAGCAGATATAACAGGGTTGGGGATACGCAGTATTTT. It specifies CASRYNRVGDTQYF.

This clonotype has just a few counts. This sequence joins TRBV20-1 and TRBJ2-1; maybe TRBD1 (5 bases). The length of the CDR3 is 15 residues. Germline assignment: CDR1 DFQATT and CDR2 SNEGSKA (reference sequence). V was shortened by 5 bases and J by 0 bases, with 14 bases between the two germline ends. This chain's CDR3 is CSAARRGNSYNEQFF. As DNA, the CDR3 is TGCAGTGCTGCCCGTAGGGGTAACTCCTACAATGAGCAGTTCTTC.

The table lists this clonotype with a few counts. J is TRBJ1-2 and V is TRBV5-1, with D perhaps matching TRBD1 (5 bases). CDR1 and CDR2 (germline): SGHRS, YFSETQ. This CDR3 comprises 16 residues. Trimming shortened V by 0 bases and J by 2 bases, and 14 bases separated the two germline ends. DNA for the CDR3: TGCGCCAGCAGCTTGGATTATAGGGGTATAAACTATGGCTACACCTTC. Translating gives CASSLDYRGINYGYTF. Full variable domain (rest looked up from reference TRBV5-1 and TRBJ1-2): KAGVTQTPRYLIKTRGQQVTLSCSPISGHRSVSWYQQTPGQGLQFLFEYFSETQRNKGNFPGRFSGRQFSNSRSEMNVSTLELGDSALYLCASSLDYRGINYGYTFGSGTRLTVV.

In this sample, this clonotype turned up once. J is TRBJ2-3 and V is TRBV6-1; no clear D gene. Germline V gene lookup returns CDR1 MNHNS and CDR2 SASEGT. V was pared by 2 bases and J by 0 bases, with 9 bases between. The CDR3 covers 15 residues. The CDR3 bases are TGTGCCAGCAGTGAATCCAGAGCCAGCACAGATACGCAGTATTTT. This translates into CASSESRASTDTQYF.

This clonotype was counted a few times. The J gene is TRBJ2-1, the V gene TRBV11-1; 7 bases match TRBD2. This CDR3 region has 21 residues. Germline assignment: CDR1 SGHAT and CDR2 FQDESV (reference sequence). The trim removed 5 bases at V and 1 base at J, leaving 23 bases unmatched. In nucleotides, the CDR3 is TGTGCCAGCAGCCGATACTCCCTGCGGGAGAACTTAGTGGGGTCCTACAATGAGCAGTTCTTC. This gives the protein CASSRYSLRENLVGSYNEQFF.

This chain joins TRBV28 and TRBJ1-1; 8 bases are a match to TRBD1. The germline V gene has CDR1 MDHEN and CDR2 SYDVKM. The CDR3 covers 12 residues. Trimming removed 11 bases from V and 4 bases from J; junction bases left unmatched: 6. CDR3 in DNA: TGTGCCGGGGGGACAGGATTCACTGAAGCTTTCTTT. It translates to CAGGTGFTEAFF.

This clonotype was observed a few times. The chain links TRBV7-8 to TRBJ2-5, with D possibly being TRBD1 (5 bases). Looked up from germline, CDR1 is SGHVS and CDR2 is FQNEAQ. The ends were cut back, 4 bases at V and 0 bases at J, with 12 bases in the middle. The CDR3 length is 15 residues. Here the CDR3 reads CASSSPTVNQETQYF. CDR3 coding DNA: TGTGCCAGCAGCTCCCCGACAGTCAACCAAGAGACCCAGTACTTC.

The rearrangement links TRBV6-1 to TRBJ2-4; D is unresolved. V was shortened by 4 bases and J by 0 bases, with 13 bases between the two germline ends. The germline gives CDR1 MNHNS, CDR2 SASEGT. The CDR3 totals 16 residues. CDR3 residues: CASSAGGPLAKNIQYF. In DNA form, the CDR3 reads TGTGCCAGCAGTGCAGGCGGCCCCTTAGCCAAAAACATTCAGTACTTC.